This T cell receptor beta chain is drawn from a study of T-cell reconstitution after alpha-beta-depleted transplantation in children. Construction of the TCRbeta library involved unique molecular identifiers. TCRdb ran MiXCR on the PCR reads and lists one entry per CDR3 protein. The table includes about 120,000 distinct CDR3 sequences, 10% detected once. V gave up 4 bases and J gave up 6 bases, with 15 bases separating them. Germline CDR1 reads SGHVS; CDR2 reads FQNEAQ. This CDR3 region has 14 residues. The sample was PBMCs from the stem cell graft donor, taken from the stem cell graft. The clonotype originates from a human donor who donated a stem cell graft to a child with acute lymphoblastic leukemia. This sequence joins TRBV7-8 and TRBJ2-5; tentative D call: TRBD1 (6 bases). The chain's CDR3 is CASSSITGLQTQYF. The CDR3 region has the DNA TGTGCCAGCAGCTCAATCACAGGGTTGCAGACCCAGTACTTC.